Below, 26 T cell receptor beta chains from the same sample are listed, as sequenced in a study of cytomegalovirus exposure and HLA in healthy donors. Only in-frame clones appear in the TCRdb table, and some are missing; sequencing was by immunoSEQ multiplex PCR. There are under 200,000 clones in the sample; roughly nine tenths occur only once, and about 9.4% lies in the top ten. The sequenced material came from PBMCs. The receptor set was obtained from a woman aged 18-30 years in good health and CMV-seropositive.

The CDR3 loop reads CASSQAPGGLADTQYF. The DNA of the CDR3 is TGCGCCAGCAGCCAAGCCCCCGGGGGACTAGCGGATACGCAGTATTTT. The rearrangement links TRBV4-1 to TRBJ2-3, with TRBD2 identical over 10 bases. The CDR3 spans 16 residues. In germline, CDR1 is MGHRA, CDR2 YSYEKL. V lost 1 base and J lost 6; bases outside the gene matches: 7.

This clone was seen a handful of times. V is TRBV27 and J is TRBJ1-5; D is uncertain. Trimming stripped 1 base from V and 0 bases from J, with 10 bases between. Germline V gene sequence: CDR1 MNHEY, CDR2 SMNVEV (reference sequence). This CDR3 has 16 amino acids. CDR3: CASSLYPIDSNQPQHF. Here the CDR3 DNA reads TGTGCCAGCAGTTTATATCCGATAGATAGCAATCAGCCCCAGCATTTT.

CDR3 in amino acids: CAWSSPGAGGYEQYF. In DNA, the CDR3 is TGTGCCTGGAGCTCTCCCGGGGCGGGAGGCTACGAGCAGTACTTC. The chain employs TRBV30 and TRBJ2-7, with 8 positions matching TRBD2. Germline V gene sequence: CDR1 GTSNPN, CDR2 SVGIG (reference sequence). The CDR3 runs 15 residues. V lost 3 bases, J lost 3 bases, and 10 bases stayed unmatched.

This chain connects TRBV19 to TRBJ1-5; D gene ambiguous. V shed 1 base and J shed 3 bases, with 7 bases lying between them. CDR1 is LNHDA, CDR2 SQIVND, per germline (reference sequence). The CDR3 is 14 residues long. Written as DNA, the CDR3 is TGTGCCAGTAGTATAGGGGCTGTCAATCAGCCCCAGCATTTT. Protein product: CASSIGAVNQPQHF. The whole variable domain, remainder taken from reference TRBV19 and TRBJ1-5, is DGGITQSPKYLFRKEGQNVTLSCEQNLNHDAMYWYRQDPGQGLRLIYYSQIVNDFQKGDIAEGYSVSREKKESFPLTVTSAQKNPTAFYLCASSIGAVNQPQHFGDGTRLSIL.

The chain has TRBV9 and TRBJ2-2; no definite D call. The CDR3 runs to 14 residues. The germline V gene encodes CDR1 SGDLS and CDR2 YYNGEE. V dropped 1 base and J dropped 4 bases, with 8 bases sitting between them. This CDR3 reads CASSVLQSTGELFF. The CDR3 coding sequence is TGTGCCAGCAGCGTACTACAGAGCACCGGGGAGCTGTTTTTT.

V usage is TRBV30 and J usage is TRBJ1-1, with D unclear. This CDR3 is built from 13 residues. Deletions cut 0 bases from V and 5 bases from J, with 10 bases between. CDR1 and CDR2 from the germline V gene are GTSNPN and SVGIG (reference sequence). CDR3 sequence reads: CAWSVQFNTEAFF. Here the CDR3 DNA reads TGTGCCTGGAGTGTACAATTTAATACTGAAGCTTTCTTT. Full variable domain (remainder filled in from reference TRBV30 and TRBJ1-1): SQTIHQWPATLVQPVGSPLSLECTVEGTSNPNLYWYRQAAGRGLQLLFYSVGIGQISSEVPQNLSASRPQDRQFILSSKKLLLSDSGFYLCAWSVQFNTEAFFGQGTRLTVV.

The chain joins TRBV7-9 to TRBJ2-7; tentatively, D is TRBD2 (5 bases). Germline V gives CDR1 SEHNR, CDR2 FQNEAQ (reference sequence). This CDR3 has 16 residues. V was shortened by 1 base and J by 0 bases, with 13 bases between the two germline ends. The CDR3 region has the DNA TGTGCCAGCAGCTTAGGGCAGCGGCTTAGCTCCTACGAGCAGTACTTC. This translates into CASSLGQRLSSYEQYF.

The gene calls are TRBV4-1 and TRBJ2-2, with D maybe TRBD2 (5 bases). The CDR3 totals 14 residues. Germline CDR1 and CDR2: MGHRA and YSYEKL. Trimming pared 1 base from V and 7 bases from J, leaving 10 bases between. The CDR3 spells CASSQVRGSGELFF. The CDR3 nucleotides read TGCGCCAGCAGCCAAGTTCGGGGTAGCGGGGAGCTGTTTTTT.

The chain has TRBV5-8 and TRBJ1-5; the match to TRBD1 covers 10 bases. The CDR3 consists of 14 residues. Looked up from germline, CDR1 is SGHTS and CDR2 is YDEGEE. The V and J ends lost 7 bases and 7 bases, in that order; junction bases with no gene match: 8. The CDR3 nucleotides read TGTGCCAGCGGTGACAGGGGGCGCGGGCAGCCCCAGCATTTT. Translated: CASGDRGRGQPQHF.

The chain carries TRBV6-4 and TRBJ2-3; D might be TRBD2 (6 bases). From germline, CDR1 is MRHNA and CDR2 SNTAGT. Trimming left V 3 bases short and J 4 bases short, with 11 bases between. The CDR3 has 14 amino acids. The CDR3 protein is CASSEGGAADTQYF. CDR3 bases: TGTGCCAGCAGTGAGGGGGGAGCGGCAGATACGCAGTATTTT.

As concerns this clone: The germline gene is not matched at one end of the junction; a read error may be the cause. The V gene is TRBV7-7, the J gene TRBJ2-2; TRBD2 agrees at 8 bases. This CDR3 has 14 amino acids. Per germline, CDR1 SSHAT and CDR2 FNYEAQ (reference sequence). DNA for the CDR3: TGTGCTAGCAGCCCTTCCGGGGGGGCCGGGGAGCTGTTTTTT. As protein: CASSPSGGAGELFF.

DNA of the CDR3: TGTGCCAGCAGCCTACCGTTAGAGGTCGCACGATCTGGGGCCAACGTCCTGACTTTC. It specifies CASSLPLEVARSGANVLTF. The chain joins TRBV5-6 to TRBJ2-6, with D uncertain. Germline-derived CDR1 and CDR2 are SGHDT and YYEEEE. CDR3 length: 19 amino acids. The V and J ends lost 4 bases and 1 base respectively, with 21 bases between them. Complete variable domain (other parts from reference TRBV5-6 and TRBJ2-6): DAGVTQSPTHLIKTRGQQVTLRCSPKSGHDTVSWYQQALGQGPQFIFQYYEEEERQRGNFPDRFSGHQFPNYSSELNVNALLLGDSALYLCASSLPLEVARSGANVLTFGAGSRLTVL.

V usage is TRBV5-6 and J usage is TRBJ2-5, with 11 bases identical to TRBD2. Trimming took 4 bases from V and 4 from J; bases not matched to a gene: 0. The CDR3 covers 13 residues. The V gene's germline CDR1 is SGHDT and CDR2 YYEEEE. The CDR3 spells CASSLAGGETQYF. Here the CDR3 DNA reads TGTGCCAGCAGCCTAGCGGGAGGAGAGACCCAGTACTTC.

This clone was detected ten times or more. The chain's CDR3 is CAWSTLYTDRREQYF. The CDR3 DNA reads as TGTGCCTGGAGTACATTATATACGGACAGGCGCGAGCAGTACTTC. The V gene is TRBV30, the J gene TRBJ2-7; TRBD1 matches at 7 bases. The CDR3 extends over 15 amino acids. J lost 6 bases, V lost 2 bases, and 13 bases had no gene match. Germline V gene lookup returns CDR1 GTSNPN and CDR2 SVGIG (reference sequence).

This clone was counted once. The rearrangement uses TRBV7-8 and TRBJ2-7; a possible D gene is TRBD1 (5 bases). With 3 bases removed from V and 4 bases from J, the gap between germline ends came to 13 bases. The length of the CDR3 is 14 residues. Germline V gene lookup returns CDR1 SGHVS and CDR2 FQNEAQ. CDR3 DNA sequence: TGTGCCAGCAGCTTCGCTCAGGGTGGTTACGAGCAGTACTTC. Its protein product is CASSFAQGGYEQYF.

This clone was observed a single time. The chain recombines TRBV7-6 with TRBJ2-7; 9 bases match TRBD1. Trimming took 5 bases from V and 3 from J; bases not matched to a gene: 11. This CDR3 spans 16 amino acids. CDR1 is SGHVS, CDR2 FNYEAQ, per germline. The CDR3 reads CASSTSQGAAYYEQYF. The CDR3 DNA sequence: TGTGCCAGCAGCACATCACAGGGGGCTGCGTACTACGAGCAGTACTTC.

This chain connects TRBV7-2 to TRBJ1-5; perhaps TRBD1 as D (6 bases). This CDR3 spans 13 amino acids. CDR1 is SGHTA and CDR2 is FQGNSA in the germline V gene. Deletions cut 3 bases from V and 5 bases from J, with 8 bases between. The CDR3 DNA sequence: TGTGCCAGCAGCTTTTACAGGGATCAGCCCCAGCATTTT. As protein: CASSFYRDQPQHF. The variable domain in full, completed from reference TRBV7-2 and TRBJ1-5, reads GAGVSQSPSNKVTEKGKDVELRCDPISGHTALYWYRQSLGQGLEFLIYFQGNSAPDKSGLPSDRFSAERTGGSVSTLTIQRTQQEDSAVYLCASSFYRDQPQHFGDGTRLSIL.

The chain is built from TRBV7-2 and TRBJ1-4; 9 bases line up with TRBD1. Germline V gene lookup returns CDR1 SGHTA and CDR2 FQGNSA. This CDR3 has 16 amino acids. V lost 4 bases to trimming and J lost 8 bases; unmatched junction nucleotides: 11. CDR3 amino acids: CASSYGGTGMFEKLFF. The CDR3 DNA sequence: TGTGCCAGCAGCTACGGGGGGACAGGGATGTTCGAAAAACTGTTTTTT.

This clone came up once. The chain joins TRBV18 to TRBJ1-1; 7 nucleotides align to TRBD1. J gave up 7 bases and V 4 bases, and 12 bases lay outside the gene matches. Germline values: CDR1 KGHSH, CDR2 LQKENI. This CDR3 contains 15 residues. CDR3: CASSRSNTGAGEAFF. The CDR3 region has the DNA TGTGCCAGCTCACGGTCCAATACAGGGGCGGGTGAAGCTTTCTTT.

The genes are TRBV27 and TRBJ2-3; a weak D match, TRBD2 (6 bases). Per germline, CDR1 MNHEY and CDR2 SMNVEV (reference sequence). The V end lost 5 bases, the J end lost 0 bases, and 24 bases lay between the germline ends. This CDR3 has 19 residues. Here the CDR3 DNA reads TGTGCCAGCAGTCCCCGACCCCTGTATTTAAGCGGGAGCACAGATACGCAGTATTTT. Encoded protein: CASSPRPLYLSGSTDTQYF.

The chain employs TRBV2 and TRBJ1-1; D call uncertain. Germline V gene lookup returns CDR1 SNHLY and CDR2 FYNNEI. V was clipped by 3 bases and J by 10 bases, with 24 bases between them. This CDR3 spans 16 amino acids. CDR3: CASSDWGTGGNRGAFF. The CDR3 bases are TGTGCCAGCAGTGACTGGGGAACGGGTGGGAATCGGGGAGCTTTCTTT.

The chain has TRBV7-3 and TRBJ2-1, with 13 bases fitting TRBD2. J was trimmed by 2 bases and V by 2 bases; bases with no gene match: 12. This CDR3 comprises 20 residues. Looked up from germline, CDR1 is SGHTA and CDR2 is FQGTGA. Here the CDR3 reads CASSLRGGTSGMDAYNEQFF. DNA of the CDR3: TGTGCCAGCAGCTTACGAGGGGGGACTAGCGGGATGGACGCCTACAATGAGCAGTTCTTC.

The chain joins TRBV27 to TRBJ1-2; 9 bases line up with TRBD1. This CDR3 contains 17 residues. Germline-derived CDR1 and CDR2 are MNHEY and SMNVEV (reference sequence). With V trimmed by 1 base and J by 2 bases, 8 bases remained unmatched. CDR3 sequence: CASSLYPGQGLNYGYTF. Written as DNA, the CDR3 is TGTGCCAGCAGTTTATATCCAGGACAGGGGCTAAACTATGGCTACACCTTC.

The rearrangement uses TRBV6-1 and TRBJ2-3, with D maybe TRBD2 (7 bases). Germline V gene sequence: CDR1 MNHNS, CDR2 SASEGT. This CDR3 is 15 amino acids long. The germline V and J ends were trimmed by 4 bases and 5 bases, with 16 bases remaining between them. CDR3 DNA sequence: TGTGCCAGCAGTGCCGCTAGCGGAGGGGGAGATACGCAGTATTTT. Its protein is CASSAASGGGDTQYF.

The gene calls are TRBV28 and TRBJ1-1; 8 bases are a match to TRBD1. Germline assignment: CDR1 MDHEN and CDR2 SYDVKM. CDR3 length: 14 amino acids. J was trimmed by 8 bases and V by 5 bases; bases with no gene match: 10. CDR3 amino acids: CASSPRDRPSEAFF. The CDR3 nucleotides read TGTGCCAGCAGTCCCCGGGACAGGCCCTCCGAAGCTTTCTTT. Full variable domain (missing parts from reference TRBV28 and TRBJ1-1): DVKVTQSSRYLVKRTGEKVFLECVQDMDHENMFWYRQDPGLGLRLIYFSYDVKMKEKGDIPEGYSVSREKKERFSLILESASTNQTSMYLCASSPRDRPSEAFFGQGTRLTVV.

The rearrangement uses TRBV5-1 and TRBJ2-4; D may be TRBD2 (7 bases). The V gene's germline CDR1 is SGHRS and CDR2 YFSETQ. This CDR3 is 19 amino acids long. The V end was cut by 0 bases, the J end by 0 bases, with 19 bases between. This CDR3 reads CASSLEGGADRVAKNIQYF. The CDR3 bases are TGCGCCAGCAGCTTGGAAGGGGGGGCCGACCGGGTAGCCAAAAACATTCAGTACTTC.